The T cell receptor beta chain under discussion was sequenced for a study of shared clonotypes between healthy human individuals. The method was immunoSEQ multiplex PCR; TCRdb's version includes in-frame clones alone and lacks a portion of them. The profile shows approximately 1,000,000 clones, roughly 80% of them singletons. This clone was counted only a few times. Other nucleotide sequences from this sample produce the same CDR3. This receptor was obtained from a man aged 18 to 29 in good health. Some clones in this sample may be carry-over from other donors' samples. The specimen was memory CD4+ T cells from PBMCs. Subset here: CD45RA-negative fraction.

CDR3 nucleotide sequence: TGTGCCAGCAGTTTGGGCGGGGCGAACACCGGGGAGCTGTTTTTT. Protein: CASSLGGANTGELFF. The chain joins TRBV28 to TRBJ2-2; D perhaps matches TRBD2 (6 bases). The CDR3 is 15 amino acids. Germline V CDR1 and CDR2: MDHEN, SYDVKM. The V and J ends lost 3 bases and 0 bases respectively, with 8 bases between them. The full variable domain, its missing parts supplied by reference TRBV28 and TRBJ2-2, is DVKVTQSSRYLVKRTGEKVFLECVQDMDHENMFWYRQDPGLGLRLIYFSYDVKMKEKGDIPEGYSVSREKKERFSLILESASTNQTSMYLCASSLGGANTGELFFGEGSRLTVL.